This T cell receptor beta chain emerged from a study of T cell responses to AZD1222 COVID-19 vaccine. The assay was immunoSEQ multiplex PCR, and TCRdb's table has in-frame clones only and misses some. The profile shows about 100,000 clones, about 86% of them singletons. The length of the CDR3 is 15 residues. V trimming: 3 bases; J trimming: 2 bases; junction bases outside the gene matches: 4. In germline, CDR1 is MGHRA, CDR2 YSYEKL. On this clone itself: Its cognate antigen is unknown.

Study results and caveats: Donors were largely white British and mainly female; clonal diversity was possibly underestimated. Sampling captured repertoires only after the peak T cell response. Spike-specific TCR breadth and depth went up after people got two AZD1222 doses. The study reported that nearly half of spike-specific TCRs target unmutated variant regions.

Material: peripheral blood, obtained on day 0 of AZD1222 vaccination. The V call is TRBV4-1, the J call TRBJ2-4; 7 bases are shared with TRBD1. This receptor was obtained from an adult in good health. CDR3 sequence: CASSQMGQPKNIQYF. The DNA for the CDR3 is TGCGCCAGCAGCCAGATGGGACAGCCCAAAAACATTCAGTACTTC.